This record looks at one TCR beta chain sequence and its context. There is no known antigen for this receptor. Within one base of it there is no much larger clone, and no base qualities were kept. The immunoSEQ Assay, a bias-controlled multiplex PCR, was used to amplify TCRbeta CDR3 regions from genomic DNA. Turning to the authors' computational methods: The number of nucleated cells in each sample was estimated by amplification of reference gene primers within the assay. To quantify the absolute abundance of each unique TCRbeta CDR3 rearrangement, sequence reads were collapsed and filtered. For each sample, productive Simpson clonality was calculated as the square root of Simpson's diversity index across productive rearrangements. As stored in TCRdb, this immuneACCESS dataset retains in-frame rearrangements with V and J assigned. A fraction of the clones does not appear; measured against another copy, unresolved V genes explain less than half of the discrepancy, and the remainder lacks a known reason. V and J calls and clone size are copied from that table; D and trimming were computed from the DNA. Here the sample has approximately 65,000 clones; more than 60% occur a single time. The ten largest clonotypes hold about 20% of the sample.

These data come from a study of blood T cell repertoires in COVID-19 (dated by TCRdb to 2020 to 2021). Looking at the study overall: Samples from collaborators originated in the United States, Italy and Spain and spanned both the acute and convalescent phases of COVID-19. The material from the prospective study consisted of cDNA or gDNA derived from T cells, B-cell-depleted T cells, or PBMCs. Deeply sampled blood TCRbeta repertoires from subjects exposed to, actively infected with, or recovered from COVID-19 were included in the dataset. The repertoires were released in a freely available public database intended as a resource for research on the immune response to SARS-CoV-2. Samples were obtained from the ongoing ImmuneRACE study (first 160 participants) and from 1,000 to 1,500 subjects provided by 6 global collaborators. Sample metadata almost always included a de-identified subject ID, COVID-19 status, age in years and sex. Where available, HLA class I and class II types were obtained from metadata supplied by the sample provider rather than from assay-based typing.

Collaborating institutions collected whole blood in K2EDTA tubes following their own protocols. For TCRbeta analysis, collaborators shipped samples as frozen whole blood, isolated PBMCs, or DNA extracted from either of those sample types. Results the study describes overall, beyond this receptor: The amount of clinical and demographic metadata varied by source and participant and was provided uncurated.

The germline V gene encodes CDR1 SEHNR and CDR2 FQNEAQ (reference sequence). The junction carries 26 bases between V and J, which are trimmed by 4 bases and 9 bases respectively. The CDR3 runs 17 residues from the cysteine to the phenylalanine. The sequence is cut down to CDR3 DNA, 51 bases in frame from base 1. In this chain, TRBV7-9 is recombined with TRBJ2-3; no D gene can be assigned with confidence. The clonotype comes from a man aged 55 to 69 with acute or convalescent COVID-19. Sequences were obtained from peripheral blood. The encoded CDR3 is CASSSLTQTLTYITQYF. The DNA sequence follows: TGTGCCAGCAGCTCCCTGACACAGACCTTAACTTATATCACGCAGTATTTT. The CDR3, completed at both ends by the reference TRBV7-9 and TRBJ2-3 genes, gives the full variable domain DTGVSQNPRHKITKRGQNVTFRCDPISEHNRLYWYRQTLGQGPEFLTYFQNEAQLEKSRLLSDRFSAERPKGSFSTLEIQRTEQGDSAMYLCASSSLTQTLTYITQYFGPGTRLTVL.